This T cell receptor (beta chain) is from a study of T cells in Graves' hyperthyroidism and ophthalmopathy. Study-level points and caveats: In blood, most of the thyroid clonotypes expanded above 0.001 were also present.

This clonotype has a count of ten or more. Its antigen is unidentified. Uncontrolled infection, other autoimmune disease, pregnancy or lactation barred patients from enrollment. Source material for PBMCs was less than 12 ml fresh peripheral blood. Amplified TCR beta CDR3 regions derived from RNA transcripts. RT-PCR in the first round (using the HTBI primer set) targeted the TCR CDR3. TCRdb used MiXCR to reprocess the multiplex PCR reads, holding one entry per CDR3 protein. The data show under 250,000 distinct CDR3 sequences, 24% seen once. The germline gives CDR1 SGHTA, CDR2 FQGNSA. V was shortened by 7 bases and J by 4 bases, with 8 bases between the two germline ends. CDR3 length: 11 residues.

Sequenced: blood. The chain carries TRBV7-2 and TRBJ2-7; the D is unclear. This TCR derives from a woman aged 40 to 50 with Graves' ophthalmopathy. CDR3 DNA: TGTGCCAGCAACTTTGGTTACGAGCAGTACTTC. Encoded protein: CASNFGYEQYF.